The 24 T cell receptor beta chains given below trace back to one sample, sequenced in a study of blood T cell repertoires in COVID-19. The method was immunoSEQ multiplex PCR; TCRdb's version includes in-frame clones alone and lacks a portion of them. Here the sample spans 3,300 or so clones, 70% being singletons. Sequenced material: peripheral blood. The receptor set was obtained from a man in his 70s with active COVID-19.

The chain has TRBV2 and TRBJ1-2, with TRBD1 matching 11 bases. The CDR3 has 16 residues. Germline trimming cut 5 bases from V and 4 bases from J; bases unmatched to any gene: 9. Germline V gene sequence: CDR1 SNHLY, CDR2 FYNNEI. The CDR3: CASSLGTGGLAYGYTF. CDR3 DNA: TGTGCCAGCAGTTTAGGGACAGGGGGATTGGCCTATGGCTACACCTTC. The full variable domain, with the rest looked up from reference TRBV2 and TRBJ1-2, is EPEVTQTPSHQVTQMGQEVILRCVPISNHLYFYWYRQILGQKVEFLVSFYNNEISEKSEIFDDQFSVERPDGSNFTLKIRSTKLEDSAMYFCASSLGTGGLAYGYTFGSGTRLTVV.

By its share, this clone is medium-sized (0.01 to 0.1%). This chain joins TRBV27 and TRBJ2-7; a possible D gene is TRBD1 (5 bases). The CDR3 is 13 residues long. Germline CDR1 MNHEY, CDR2 SMNVEV (reference sequence). Trimming took 0 bases from V and 6 from J, leaving 9 bases between them. The CDR3 coding sequence is TGTGCCAGCAGTTTATCACAGGCCCTCGAGCAGTACTTC. Translation: CASSLSQALEQYF.

By sample fraction, this clone is large (0.1 to 1%). V is TRBV7-2 and J is TRBJ1-2; TRBD1 matches at 7 bases. CDR1 and CDR2 (germline): SGHTA, FQGNSA. The ends lost 0 bases at V and 3 bases at J; junction bases unmatched: 1. The CDR3 totals 14 residues. The CDR3 loop is CASSLATGDYGYTF. CDR3 DNA sequence: TGTGCCAGCAGCTTAGCTACAGGGGACTATGGCTACACCTTC.

CDR3 sequence: CASSYIVGQGFTEAFF. The CDR3 nucleotides are TGTGCCAGCAGTTATATCGTAGGACAGGGATTCACTGAAGCTTTCTTT. V and J are TRBV6-2 or TRBV6-3 and TRBJ1-1; 8 bases line up with TRBD1. This CDR3 region has 16 residues. Germline trimming cut 3 bases from V and 4 bases from J; bases unmatched to any gene: 10. The germline CDR1 and CDR2 sequences are MNHEY and SVGEGT.

The table lists this clone with a few counts. J is TRBJ2-3 and V is TRBV19; tentatively, D is TRBD2 (6 bases). Per the germline V gene, CDR1 is LNHDA and CDR2 is SQIVND (reference sequence). The CDR3 covers 15 residues. Trimming took 3 bases from V and 2 from J, leaving 12 bases between them. The CDR3, as DNA: TGTGCCAGTAGTATTAGCGGCCTTAACACAGATACGCAGTATTTT. Translated: CASSISGLNTDTQYF.

The chain carries TRBV14 and TRBJ2-1; maybe TRBD1 (5 bases). CDR1 is SGHDN, CDR2 FVKESK, per germline. V lost 0 bases, J lost 4 bases, and 10 bases lay in between. CDR3 length: 15 residues. The CDR3 bases are TGTGCCAGCAGCCAAGATACCCAGGGATACAATGAGCAGTTCTTC. Its translation is CASSQDTQGYNEQFF.

This clone appeared a few times. The genes are TRBV19 and TRBJ2-3, with D perhaps TRBD1 (6 bases). The CDR3 has 17 amino acids. CDR1 and CDR2 from the germline V gene are LNHDA and SQIVND (reference sequence). Trimming pared 1 base from V and 6 bases from J, leaving 20 bases between. The CDR3 here is CASSIVAYAQQGDTQYF. As DNA, the CDR3 is TGTGCCAGTAGTATAGTGGCATATGCGCAGCAGGGGGATACGCAGTATTTT.

V usage is TRBV6-5 and J usage is TRBJ1-2, with 8 positions matching TRBD1. Germline V gives CDR1 MNHEY, CDR2 SVGAGI. After removal of 7 bases from V and 7 bases from J, the junction contained 8 bases not matched to a gene. The CDR3 contains 13 residues. The CDR3 is CASNAGGPPGYTF. DNA of the CDR3: TGTGCCAGCAACGCAGGGGGCCCTCCTGGCTACACCTTC.

J is TRBJ2-2 and V is TRBV24-1; D is perhaps TRBD1 (5 bases). Trimming pared 7 bases from V and 8 bases from J, leaving 7 bases between. The CDR3 is 11 residues long. Germline lookup yields CDR1 KGHDR and CDR2 SFDVKD. The CDR3 sequence is CATRGVGELFF. The CDR3 nucleotides read TGTGCCACCAGAGGGGTGGGGGAGCTGTTTTTT.

The chain uses TRBV7-2 and TRBJ2-5; 8 bases are shared with TRBD2. Germline-derived CDR1 and CDR2 are SGHTA and FQGNSA. This CDR3 is 15 amino acids long. The V gene end was trimmed by 3 bases and the J gene end by 4 bases; junction bases not matched to a gene: 7. The CDR3 spells CASSFRAGVGETQYF. CDR3 sequence (DNA): TGTGCCAGCAGCTTTCGAGCGGGAGTAGGAGAGACCCAGTACTTC.

V and J are TRBV27 and TRBJ2-7, with 15 bases lining up with TRBD2. V dropped 5 bases and J dropped 3; count of bases not matched to a gene: 14. This CDR3 contains 19 residues. Germline loops: CDR1 MNHEY, CDR2 SMNVEV (reference sequence). The CDR3 sequence is CASSPSTPGTSGRFYEQYF. The CDR3 coding sequence is TGTGCCAGCAGTCCCTCTACCCCCGGGACTAGCGGGAGGTTCTACGAGCAGTACTTC.

V usage is TRBV7-3 and J usage is TRBJ2-1; no clear D. From germline, CDR1 is SGHTA and CDR2 FQGTGA. This CDR3 region has 13 residues. Deletions cut 5 bases from V and 6 bases from J, with 11 bases between. The CDR3 nucleotides are TGTGCCAGCAGCCACGCCTTGAGCAATGAGCAGTTCTTC. Translated: CASSHALSNEQFF.

The rearrangement joins TRBV5-1 to TRBJ1-4; 9 positions match TRBD1. V shed 5 bases, J shed 4 bases, and the junction held 15 bases outside the gene matches. Per germline, CDR1 SGHRS and CDR2 YFSETQ. The CDR3 is made up of 18 amino acids. The CDR3 sequence: CASRKGQGPGGLNEKLFF. The CDR3 DNA sequence: TGCGCCAGCAGGAAGGGACAGGGTCCCGGAGGGCTTAATGAAAAACTGTTTTTT.

The chain carries TRBV2 and TRBJ2-3; tentatively, D is TRBD2 (7 bases). CDR3 size: 15 residues. The V gene's germline CDR1 is SNHLY and CDR2 FYNNEI. Trimming shortened V by 9 bases and J by 2 bases, and 18 bases separated the two germline ends. CDR3 amino acids: CASSWGGLSTDTQYF. The CDR3 nucleotides are TGTGCCAGTTCCTGGGGGGGGCTTTCCACAGATACGCAGTATTTT.

J is TRBJ2-4 and V is TRBV4-1; D remains unclear. The CDR3 has 15 amino acids. V gave up 0 bases and J gave up 0 bases, with 6 bases separating them. Germline loops: CDR1 MGHRA, CDR2 YSYEKL. The CDR3 reads CASSQDAVAKNIQYF. The CDR3 region has the DNA TGCGCCAGCAGCCAAGATGCGGTAGCCAAAAACATTCAGTACTTC.

J is TRBJ2-7 and V is TRBV14; 7 positions match TRBD2. This CDR3 contains 13 residues. Germline lookup yields CDR1 SGHDN and CDR2 FVKESK. J was trimmed by 6 bases and V by 4 bases; bases with no gene match: 6. CDR3 sequence (DNA): TGTGCCAGCAGCCCGTGGGGGGGTCCCGAGCAGTACTTC. Translated: CASSPWGGPEQYF.

This chain uses TRBV5-6 with TRBJ1-4; TRBD1 matches at 11 bases. This CDR3 has 15 residues. Germline-derived CDR1 and CDR2 are SGHDT and YYEEEE. J lost 7 bases, V lost 0 bases, and 2 bases had no gene match. CDR3 amino acids: CASSLAGTGGEKLFF. The DNA of the CDR3 is TGTGCCAGCAGCTTGGCCGGGACAGGGGGTGAAAAACTGTTTTTT.

The gene calls are TRBV3-1 (or the pseudogene TRBV3-2) and TRBJ2-1; D not certain. Germline-derived CDR1 and CDR2 are LGHDT and YNNKEL (reference sequence). V shed 0 bases and J shed 4 bases, with 7 bases lying between them. The CDR3 is 14 amino acids. CDR3 sequence reads: CASSQDWAYNEQFF. The CDR3, as DNA: TGTGCCAGCAGCCAAGATTGGGCTTACAATGAGCAGTTCTTC.

The chain couples TRBV7-9 to TRBJ1-1; D perhaps matches TRBD1 (6 bases). This CDR3 is built from 14 residues. The ends were cut back, 1 base at V and 6 bases at J, with 12 bases in the middle. CDR1 SEHNR and CDR2 FQNEAQ come from the germline V gene (reference sequence). The CDR3 DNA sequence: TGTGCCAGCAGCTTAGTTAGGGGGGGACCTGAAGCTTTCTTT. Amino acid sequence: CASSLVRGGPEAFF.

This clone was counted a single time. J is TRBJ2-2 and V is TRBV5-4, with TRBD2 matching over 9 bases. The germline gives CDR1 SGHNT, CDR2 YYREEE (reference sequence). J was trimmed by 3 bases and V by 0 bases; bases with no gene match: 6. The CDR3 is 17 residues long. The DNA of the CDR3 is TGTGCCAGCAGCTTGGTTCTTCTAGCGGGGTACACCGGGGAGCTGTTTTTT. The encoded protein is CASSLVLLAGYTGELFF.

V and J are TRBV5-6 and TRBJ1-1, with D possibly TRBD1 on 6 matching bases. Trimming shortened V by 8 bases and J by 0 bases, and 14 bases separated the two germline ends. The CDR3 is 14 residues long. The V gene's germline CDR1 is SGHDT and CDR2 YYEEEE. In DNA, the CDR3 is TGTGCCAGTGGCCGGGACACCGTGAACACTGAAGCTTTCTTT. Encoded protein: CASGRDTVNTEAFF.

J is TRBJ1-6 and V is TRBV15, with D hard to call. In germline, CDR1 is LNHNV, CDR2 YYDKDF (reference sequence). V dropped 3 bases and J dropped 10 bases, with 13 bases sitting between them. The CDR3 is made up of 14 amino acids. The CDR3 spells CATSSQVWESPLHF. Written as DNA, the CDR3 is TGTGCCACCAGCAGTCAGGTCTGGGAGTCACCCCTCCACTTT.

The chain joins TRBV2 to TRBJ1-4; D possibly corresponds to TRBD1 (6 bases). CDR1 and CDR2 from the germline V gene are SNHLY and FYNNEI. The CDR3 runs to 13 residues. V lost 4 bases and J 4 bases, leaving 7 bases between the germline ends. CDR3 in DNA: TGTGCCAGCAGTGGACAGGATAATGAAAAACTGTTTTTT. Encoded protein: CASSGQDNEKLFF.

The chain has TRBV4-3 and TRBJ2-1, with 7 bases identical to TRBD2. V lost 0 bases and J lost 4; bases outside the gene matches: 9. The germline gives CDR1 LGHNA, CDR2 YSLEER. The CDR3 runs to 17 residues. The CDR3 DNA reads TGCGCCAGCAGCCAAGATTTTGGCGGGAGTGGGTACAATGAGCAGTTCTTC. Translated, it gives CASSQDFGGSGYNEQFF.